Presented here are 13 T cell receptor beta chains from one specimen sequenced in a study of T cells in Graves' hyperthyroidism and ophthalmopathy. Using RNA transcripts as the source, TCR beta CDR3 regions were amplified. Initially, a first-round RT-PCR of the TCR CDR3 employed the HTBI primer set. TCRdb re-analysed the multiplex PCR reads in MiXCR, keeping a single row per CDR3 protein. The table includes fewer than 850,000 distinct CDR3 sequences, roughly 17% detected once. The sample taken for sequencing was blood. These receptors were obtained from a man between 45 and 60 years old with Graves' hyperthyroidism.

J is TRBJ1-5 and V is TRBV9, with D perhaps TRBD1 (6 bases). V was trimmed by 4 bases and J by 1 base, leaving 15 bases between them. This CDR3 is built from 16 residues. Germline V gene lookup returns CDR1 SGDLS and CDR2 YYNGEE. The CDR3 loop reads CASSPGGTLSNQPQHF. The CDR3 DNA follows: TGTGCCAGCAGCCCGGGGGGGACACTAAGCAATCAGCCCCAGCATTTT.

This clonotype was seen many times. In nucleotides, the CDR3 is TGTGCCATCAGGGCCCGGGACGACTCCTACGAGCAGTACTTC. This encodes CAIRARDDSYEQYF. V gene TRBV10-3 combines with J gene TRBJ2-7; D possibly uses TRBD1 or TRBD2 (5 bases each). This CDR3 spans 14 amino acids. CDR1 ENHRY and CDR2 SYGVKD come from the germline V gene. The germline V and J ends were trimmed by 6 bases and 0 bases, with 12 bases remaining between them.

This clonotype was counted many times. The chain employs TRBV6-1 and TRBJ2-2; perhaps TRBD1 as D (5 bases). The germline V and J ends were trimmed by 7 bases and 0 bases, with 9 bases remaining between them. The CDR3 is 14 residues long. Germline assignment: CDR1 MNHNS and CDR2 SASEGT. CDR3 sequence (DNA): TGTGCCAGCACCCAGACAGCGAACACCGGGGAGCTGTTTTTT. Protein: CASTQTANTGELFF.

This clonotype was recorded many times. This CDR3 is CASSPSGISYNEQFF. CDR3 nucleotide sequence: TGTGCCAGCAGTCCATCCGGGATCTCCTACAATGAGCAGTTCTTC. J is TRBJ2-1 and V is TRBV28; a weak D match, TRBD2 (5 bases). The CDR3 contains 15 residues. Trimming pared 5 bases from V and 0 bases from J, leaving 11 bases between. CDR1 MDHEN and CDR2 SYDVKM come from the germline V gene.

The sample holds many counts of this clonotype. The rearrangement uses TRBV28 and TRBJ2-7, with TRBD1 identical over 7 bases. The CDR3 runs to 14 residues. Germline assignment: CDR1 MDHEN and CDR2 SYDVKM. V lost 6 bases, J lost 2 bases, and 7 bases stayed unmatched. Here the CDR3 reads CASRTPGGTYEQYF. In nucleotides, the CDR3 is TGTGCCAGCAGGACTCCAGGGGGAACCTACGAGCAGTACTTC.

This clonotype has only a few counts. This sequence joins TRBV9 and TRBJ1-3; no firm D call. The CDR3 extends over 17 amino acids. Trimming left V 3 bases short and J 0 bases short, with 16 bases between. Germline V CDR1 and CDR2: SGDLS, YYNGEE. As DNA, the CDR3 is TGTGCCAGCAGCGCGTCAGGACGGCCCCGCTCTGGAAACACCATATATTTT. It yields the protein CASSASGRPRSGNTIYF.

This clonotype appeared many times. The chain carries TRBV28 and TRBJ2-7; D gene ambiguous. CDR3 length: 13 residues. V was cut by 3 bases and J by 7 bases, with 13 bases left in between. CDR1 and CDR2 from the germline V gene are MDHEN and SYDVKM. In nucleotides, the CDR3 is TGTGCCAGCAGTTTCGGGCCCAGATCGGAGCAGTACTTC. This sequence encodes CASSFGPRSEQYF.

This sequence joins TRBV7-9 and TRBJ2-7; 8 bases map to TRBD2. There are 14 residues in the CDR3. Germline values: CDR1 SEHNR, CDR2 FQNEAQ (reference sequence). The ends lost 5 bases at V and 3 bases at J; junction bases unmatched: 6. The CDR3, as DNA: TGTGCCAGCAGCCAGGGACTAGAAGGCTACGAGCAGTACTTC. It yields the protein CASSQGLEGYEQYF.

This clonotype has a count of ten or more. This rearrangement joins TRBV28 to TRBJ2-1; TRBD1 agrees at 8 bases. The V gene's germline CDR1 is MDHEN and CDR2 SYDVKM. The CDR3 sequence is 14 residues long. The ends lost 11 bases at V and 2 bases at J; junction bases unmatched: 8. The CDR3 DNA reads TGTGCCGGACAGGGCGGGAATCCCTACAATGAGCAGTTCTTC. This gives the protein CAGQGGNPYNEQFF.

This clonotype was counted ten times or more. The gene calls are TRBV15 and TRBJ2-3; D not certain. The CDR3 has 15 residues. Germline V lookup: CDR1 LNHNV, CDR2 YYDKDF (reference sequence). The ends were cut back, 0 bases at V and 2 bases at J, with 9 bases in the middle. CDR3: CATSREGYLTDTQYF. The CDR3 DNA reads as TGTGCCACCAGCAGAGAGGGTTACCTCACAGATACGCAGTATTTT.

The gene calls are TRBV10-3 and TRBJ1-5, with 7 bases identical to TRBD1. The CDR3 is 15 amino acids. Trimming cost V 4 bases and J 3 bases; bases outside gene matches: 6. Germline V gene data show CDR1 as ENHRY and CDR2 as SYGVKD. The CDR3 is CAISVGTVNNQPQHF. The CDR3 bases are TGTGCCATCAGTGTTGGGACAGTGAACAATCAGCCCCAGCATTTT.

This clonotype has ten or more counts. The chain carries TRBV11-3 and TRBJ2-3; the D call may be TRBD1 or TRBD2 (5 bases each). V dropped 1 base and J dropped 4 bases, with 9 bases sitting between them. CDR1 is SGHNT and CDR2 is YENEEA in the germline V gene. This CDR3 has 14 residues. In DNA form, the CDR3 reads TGTGCCAGCAGCTTAGTCCAGGGACCAGATACGCAGTATTTT. It is translated as CASSLVQGPDTQYF.

The rearrangement joins TRBV7-2 to TRBJ1-3; no firm D call. The CDR3 consists of 16 residues. V dropped 2 bases and J dropped 0 bases, with 11 bases sitting between them. CDR1 is SGHTA and CDR2 is FQGNSA in the germline V gene. CDR3 in DNA: TGTGCCAGCAGCTTATATGCGGCCCTCTCTGGAAACACCATATATTTT. It is translated as CASSLYAALSGNTIYF.